This T cell receptor (beta chain) was recovered during a study of blood T cell repertoires in COVID-19. Study summary: There were acute and convalescent COVID-19 samples, and they came from the United States, Italy and Spain. T cells, B-cell-depleted T cells, or PBMCs supplied cDNA or gDNA.

Trimming pared 4 bases from V and 0 bases from J, leaving 17 bases between. Germline V lookup: CDR1 SGHRS, CDR2 YFSETQ. This CDR3 comprises 17 residues. Original processing methods: Using reference gene primer amplification, nucleated cell counts were estimated. Generated by immunoSEQ multiplex PCR, the TCRdb table keeps only in-frame clones and is missing some. V, J and clone size were drawn from that table, and D and trimming were deduced from the DNA. The sample holds 160,000 or so clones, approximately 88% seen once. The TCR comes from a woman in her 50s with acute or convalescent COVID-19. This sequence joins TRBV5-1 and TRBJ1-3, with D possibly TRBD1 on 6 matching bases. Sequencing used peripheral blood. The CDR3, as DNA: TGCGCCAGCAGCCAGGCGTATGGACAGAGCTCTGGAAACACCATATATTTT. Protein product: CASSQAYGQSSGNTIYF.